The entry that follows covers one TCR beta chain sequence. The data stem from a study of identical twins. Between the trimmed V and J ends, which lost 8 bases and 0 bases, there was a span of 20 bases. There are 18 residues in the CDR3. Via MiXCR, TCRdb re-called the 5' RACE reads, giving one row per CDR3 protein. The repertoire includes around 240,000 distinct CDR3 sequences, 5.5% to 8% of them detected once, and 3.5% to 4% sits in the top ten. These data were likewise used in another study, on yellow fever vaccine responses in identical twins. This second report adds: Reportedly, twins showed a vaccine T cell response that looked partly convergent and partly personalized.

This TCR was sampled from a woman under 30 in good health. J is TRBJ2-6 and V is TRBV12-3 or TRBV12-4; D is undetermined. What was sequenced was memory (CD45RO+) T cells sorted from blood. The CDR3 here is CASCYTERSLSGANVLTF. CDR3 nucleotide sequence: TGTGCCAGCTGCTATACAGAGCGAAGTCTCTCTGGGGCCAACGTCCTGACTTTC.